This paragraph covers one TCR beta chain sequence. This record comes from a study of blood T cell repertoires in COVID-19. Study-wide context: The United States, Italy and Spain supplied acute and convalescent COVID-19 samples. PBMCs, B-cell-depleted T cells, or T cells provided the cDNA or gDNA that made up the material.

In germline, CDR1 is MNHEY, CDR2 SMNVEV (reference sequence). Trimming stripped 1 base from V and 4 bases from J, with 15 bases between. This CDR3 has 16 residues. Per the study methods: Amplifying reference gene primers gave estimates of nucleated cell counts. Assay: immunoSEQ multiplex PCR; the TCRdb copy retains only in-frame clones and omits some. Clone size and the V and J calls come from that table; the DNA yielded D and trimming. In the table there are some 70,000 clones, 89% of which are singletons. The material sequenced was peripheral blood. This chain connects TRBV27 to TRBJ2-3, with D maybe TRBD2 (5 bases). The receptor's source is a man aged 45-65 years with active COVID-19. The CDR3 region has the DNA TGTGCCAGCAGTTTATTTACCTTCAACGGGGCAGATACGCAGTATTTT. It is translated as CASSLFTFNGADTQYF.